This entry lists 30 T cell receptor beta chains sequenced from one sample in a study of blood T cell repertoires in COVID-19. Profiling relied on immunoSEQ multiplex PCR, and the TCRdb table lists in-frame clones only, not all of them. The sample contains about 180,000 clones, over 70% of which appear only once. The sequencing input was PBMCs or T cells enriched from blood (not recorded which). These receptors came from a woman in her thirties or forties with acute COVID-19.

This chain uses TRBV9 with TRBJ2-3, with TRBD2 matching over 7 bases. The CDR3 spans 13 residues. V lost 4 bases and J lost 6; bases outside the gene matches: 5. CDR1 is SGDLS, CDR2 YYNGEE, per germline. Here the CDR3 reads CASSSGGLDTQYF. DNA of the CDR3: TGTGCCAGCAGCTCGGGGGGTCTGGATACGCAGTATTTT.

CDR3 loop: CASSEIGFAGGKLFF. The CDR3 nucleotides are TGTGCCAGCAGTGAAATTGGGTTCGCAGGAGGAAAACTGTTTTTT. V is TRBV6-1 and J is TRBJ1-4; D gene unclear. This CDR3 spans 15 amino acids. Germline V gene lookup returns CDR1 MNHNS and CDR2 SASEGT. Trimming stripped 2 bases from V and 10 bases from J, with 17 bases between.

This rearrangement joins TRBV4-1 to TRBJ1-6; the match to TRBD1 covers 11 bases. The CDR3 runs 15 residues. Germline CDR1 is MGHRA and CDR2 is YSYEKL. V trimming: 1 base; J trimming: 9 bases; junction bases outside the gene matches: 2. CDR3 DNA sequence: TGCGCCAGCAGCCAAGGGACAGGGGGCTCTTCACCCCTCCACTTT. Translating gives CASSQGTGGSSPLHF.

This clone appeared once. The chain carries TRBV10-3 and TRBJ1-2; D gene ambiguous. The CDR3 has 10 amino acids. Per germline, CDR1 ENHRY and CDR2 SYGVKD. V shed 10 bases and J shed 6 bases, with 9 bases lying between them. The CDR3 DNA is TGTGCCACCCGGGTGGATGGCTACACCTTC. The encoded protein is CATRVDGYTF.

The rearrangement uses TRBV19 and TRBJ2-3; no definite D call. The germline V and J ends were trimmed by 3 bases and 2 bases, with 9 bases remaining between them. In germline, CDR1 is LNHDA, CDR2 SQIVND (reference sequence). The CDR3 spans 14 residues. Written as DNA, the CDR3 is TGTGCCAGTAGTATGTCTGCCTACACAGATACGCAGTATTTT. This encodes CASSMSAYTDTQYF. The full variable domain, its missing parts supplied by reference TRBV19 and TRBJ2-3, is DGGITQSPKYLFRKEGQNVTLSCEQNLNHDAMYWYRQDPGQGLRLIYYSQIVNDFQKGDIAEGYSVSREKKESFPLTVTSAQKNPTAFYLCASSMSAYTDTQYFGPGTRLTVL.

The rearrangement joins TRBV19 to TRBJ1-2, with TRBD1 matching 7 bases. Germline lookup yields CDR1 LNHDA and CDR2 SQIVND (reference sequence). CDR3 length: 14 amino acids. J lost 7 bases, V lost 4 bases, and 9 bases had no gene match. CDR3 in amino acids: CASSRGQSLGGYTF. DNA for the CDR3: TGTGCCAGTAGTAGGGGACAGTCCCTTGGTGGCTACACCTTC.

This clone was counted between two and nine times. V is TRBV2 and J is TRBJ1-6; the D is unclear. Germline V gene sequence: CDR1 SNHLY, CDR2 FYNNEI. The CDR3 totals 13 residues. Trimming took 2 bases from V and 9 from J, leaving 8 bases between them. The CDR3 bases are TGTGCCAGCAGTGAAACCCCAGTTTCACCCCTCCACTTT. Translated, it gives CASSETPVSPLHF.

This clone was seen only once. The chain recombines TRBV19 with TRBJ1-1; the D gene is possibly TRBD1 (6 bases). This CDR3 comprises 14 residues. Per the germline V gene, CDR1 is LNHDA and CDR2 is SQIVND (reference sequence). The germline V and J ends were trimmed by 3 bases and 1 base, with 9 bases remaining between them. CDR3 coding DNA: TGTGCCAGTAGTATCGGACAGAAGAACACTGAAGCTTTCTTT. Amino acids: CASSIGQKNTEAFF.

This chain links TRBV2 with TRBJ2-1; 9 bases match TRBD2. The CDR3 covers 13 residues. CDR1 and CDR2 (germline): SNHLY, FYNNEI. J was trimmed by 6 bases and V by 7 bases; bases with no gene match: 4. CDR3 coding DNA: TGTGCCAGCACGCTAGCGGGGTTCAATGAGCAGTTCTTC. Its protein is CASTLAGFNEQFF.

CDR3 DNA: TGTGCCACCAGTGCCAGAGCCCTAGCGGGAACAGATACGCAGTATTTT. Amino acids: CATSARALAGTDTQYF. The rearrangement links TRBV24-1 to TRBJ2-3, with TRBD2 matching 9 bases. This CDR3 is 16 amino acids long. Germline CDR1 and CDR2: KGHDR and SFDVKD. V was clipped by 5 bases and J by 3 bases; unmatched bases: 8.

This clone occurred a few times. J is TRBJ2-7 and V is TRBV7-9; 14 nucleotides agree with TRBD2. The CDR3 sequence is 16 residues long. The V and J ends lost 5 bases and 4 bases, in that order; junction bases with no gene match: 7. The germline V gene encodes CDR1 SEHNR and CDR2 FQNEAQ (reference sequence). The CDR3 bases are TGTGCCAGCAGCCCAGGACTAGCGGGAGGTTCGTACGAGCAGTACTTC. It is translated as CASSPGLAGGSYEQYF.

The chain combines TRBV27 with TRBJ2-1; TRBD1 matches 8 bases. The CDR3 is 13 amino acids. J gave up 7 bases and V 5 bases, and 4 bases lay outside the gene matches. Germline V gene data show CDR1 as MNHEY and CDR2 as SMNVEV (reference sequence). CDR3 coding DNA: TGTGCCAGCAGTCCCAGACAGGGGAATGAGCAGTTCTTC. Protein product: CASSPRQGNEQFF.

V usage is TRBV15 and J usage is TRBJ2-7; 8 bases line up with TRBD1. The germline gives CDR1 LNHNV, CDR2 YYDKDF (reference sequence). V shed 9 bases and J 4 bases; nucleotides not matched to a gene: 8. This CDR3 is built from 13 residues. The CDR3 region is CATGRGQEYEQYF. The CDR3 nucleotides are TGTGCCACGGGTCGGGGACAGGAATACGAGCAGTACTTC.

This chain uses TRBV30 with TRBJ2-5; TRBD2 matches at 13 bases. Germline lookup yields CDR1 GTSNPN and CDR2 SVGIG (reference sequence). The CDR3 length is 14 residues. Losses at the gene ends were 3 bases for V and 5 bases for J; bases not matched to a gene: 3. CDR3 nucleotides: TGTGCCTGGAGCCTACTAGCGGGAGGGGAGACCCAGTACTTC. Amino acid sequence: CAWSLLAGGETQYF.

The chain has TRBV5-5 and TRBJ1-2; D gene uncertain. Germline CDR1 and CDR2: SGHKS and YYEKEE (reference sequence). The ends were cut back, 1 base at V and 6 bases at J, with 28 bases in the middle. The CDR3 is 19 residues long. CDR3 bases: TGTGCCAGCAGCTTGTTTCAGGTGATGGGGAGAGGAGGTAGAAATGGCTACACCTTC. This encodes CASSLFQVMGRGGRNGYTF. Based on the CDR3 plus reference TRBV5-5 and TRBJ1-2, the full variable domain is DAGVTQSPTHLIKTRGQQVTLRCSPISGHKSVSWYQQVLGQGPQFIFQYYEKEERGRGNFPDRFSARQFPNYSSELNVNALLLGDSALYLCASSLFQVMGRGGRNGYTFGSGTRLTVV.

The chain employs TRBV19 and TRBJ2-2, with 14 nucleotides matching TRBD2. Germline values: CDR1 LNHDA, CDR2 SQIVND (reference sequence). Losses at the gene ends were 6 bases for V and 2 bases for J; bases not matched to a gene: 8. The length of the CDR3 is 18 residues. The CDR3 nucleotides are TGTGCCAGTAGGGGGACTAGCGGGAGAGTCCCTAACACCGGGGAGCTGTTTTTT. It specifies CASRGTSGRVPNTGELFF.

The V and J genes are TRBV7-9 and TRBJ2-7; 7 bases line up with TRBD2. CDR1 and CDR2 (germline): SEHNR, FQNEAQ (reference sequence). V dropped 4 bases and J dropped 3; count of bases not matched to a gene: 9. The CDR3 loop spans 15 amino acids. CDR3 DNA: TGTGCCAGCAGCTCCCTCCGAGCGGGGCTCTACGAGCAGTACTTC. It is translated as CASSSLRAGLYEQYF.

V is TRBV18 and J is TRBJ1-6; 7 bases are a match to TRBD1. After removal of 1 base from V and 5 bases from J, the junction contained 11 bases not matched to a gene. The germline V gene encodes CDR1 KGHSH and CDR2 LQKENI. The CDR3 covers 18 residues. The CDR3 protein is CASSPQGEGALNNSPLHF. CDR3 nucleotides: TGTGCCAGCTCACCACAAGGCGAGGGGGCGCTTAATAATTCACCCCTCCACTTT.

This clone occurred a few times. This chain connects TRBV29-1 to TRBJ2-2, with D tentatively TRBD1 (5 bases). CDR3 length: 12 residues. Germline assignment: CDR1 SQVTM and CDR2 ANQGSEA. Trimming cost V 7 bases and J 1 base, with 7 bases left between them. The CDR3 here is CSAGQNTGELFF. DNA for the CDR3: TGCAGCGCCGGACAGAACACCGGGGAGCTGTTTTTT.

This rearrangement joins TRBV28 to TRBJ2-7, with 9 nucleotides matching TRBD2. After removal of 6 bases from V and 2 bases from J, the junction contained 5 bases not matched to a gene. The CDR3 length is 14 residues. Germline V gene sequence: CDR1 MDHEN, CDR2 SYDVKM. The CDR3 protein is CASRTSGLAYEQYV. The CDR3 coding sequence is TGTGCCAGCAGGACTAGCGGCCTTGCCTACGAGCAGTACGTC.

V gene TRBV19 combines with J gene TRBJ2-1; 12 bases are shared with TRBD2. The ends lost 1 base at V and 1 base at J; junction bases unmatched: 14. CDR1 is LNHDA, CDR2 SQIVND, per germline (reference sequence). There are 21 residues in the CDR3. CDR3 nucleotide sequence: TGTGCCAGTAGTATAGGCTGGTCGGCTAGCGGGAGGGCCGGTTCCTACAATGAGCAGTTCTTC. As protein: CASSIGWSASGRAGSYNEQFF. The full variable domain, completed using reference TRBV19 and TRBJ2-1, is DGGITQSPKYLFRKEGQNVTLSCEQNLNHDAMYWYRQDPGQGLRLIYYSQIVNDFQKGDIAEGYSVSREKKESFPLTVTSAQKNPTAFYLCASSIGWSASGRAGSYNEQFFGPGTRLTVL.

The chain is built from TRBV7-2 and TRBJ2-2, with D perhaps matching TRBD1 (6 bases). The V end was cut by 5 bases, the J end by 4 bases, with 14 bases between. The CDR3 is 15 amino acids. The germline CDR1 and CDR2 sequences are SGHTA and FQGNSA. This chain's CDR3 is CASSGGQFFTGELFF. For the CDR3, the DNA is TGTGCCAGCAGCGGAGGACAGTTTTTCACCGGGGAGCTGTTTTTT.

The CDR3 coding sequence is TGTGCCTGGGCTGGCTCCTTCAGGGGACAGCCCCAGCATTTT. It codes for CAWAGSFRGQPQHF. V is TRBV30 and J is TRBJ1-5; TRBD1 is a possible D gene (6 bases). V gave up 5 bases and J gave up 7 bases, with 18 bases separating them. This CDR3 spans 14 amino acids. The germline V gene has CDR1 GTSNPN and CDR2 SVGIG (reference sequence).

V is TRBV19 and J is TRBJ2-5; 13 bases fit TRBD2. Trimming cost V 5 bases and J 5 bases; bases outside gene matches: 5. The germline CDR1 and CDR2 sequences are LNHDA and SQIVND (reference sequence). This CDR3 region has 15 residues. The CDR3 DNA follows: TGTGCCAGTAGTGATGGACTAGCGGGAGTGGAGACCCAGTACTTC. This gives the protein CASSDGLAGVETQYF.

V is TRBV11-2 and J is TRBJ1-2; D is perhaps TRBD1 (6 bases). The germline V gene has CDR1 SGHAT and CDR2 FQNNGV. With 1 base removed from V and 5 bases from J, the gap between germline ends came to 8 bases. The CDR3 runs 13 residues. CDR3 region: CASSLGTVYGYTF. The DNA of the CDR3 is TGTGCCAGCAGCTTAGGGACAGTTTATGGCTACACCTTC.

The rearrangement joins TRBV10-3 to TRBJ2-7; TRBD1 matches at 8 bases. The CDR3 is 15 residues long. CDR1 and CDR2 (germline): ENHRY, SYGVKD. The J segment lost 5 bases and the V segment lost 2 bases, leaving 8 bases of the junction unmatched. Here the CDR3 DNA reads TGTGCCATCAGTGAGGGTCCCCAGGGGGCTGACGAGCAGTACGTC. This encodes CAISEGPQGADEQYV.

The V gene is TRBV10-3, the J gene TRBJ2-7, with 9 positions matching TRBD2. The CDR3 extends over 17 amino acids. The germline V gene encodes CDR1 ENHRY and CDR2 SYGVKD. V lost 6 bases and J lost 3; bases outside the gene matches: 15. Here the CDR3 reads CAISGGRRAGGFYEQYF. The DNA for the CDR3 is TGTGCCATCAGCGGAGGTCGGCGAGCGGGAGGTTTCTACGAGCAGTACTTC.

The CDR3 nucleotides read TGTGCCAGCCAGGGGTTGGGGACTAGCGGGATGGGAAACTACAATGAGCAGTTCTTC. This sequence encodes CASQGLGTSGMGNYNEQFF. The genes are TRBV2 and TRBJ2-1; 13 positions match TRBD2. The germline CDR1 and CDR2 sequences are SNHLY and FYNNEI. With 8 bases clipped from V and 3 bases from J, the junction kept 16 bases outside the gene matches. This CDR3 has 19 amino acids.

This chain uses TRBV6-4 with TRBJ2-3, with no clear D. The germline V gene has CDR1 MRHNA and CDR2 SNTAGT. The CDR3 has 15 residues. The germline V and J ends were trimmed by 4 bases and 2 bases, with 13 bases remaining between them. Here the CDR3 DNA reads TGTGCCAGCAGTGTGGTAGGCGGTGCCACAGATACGCAGTATTTT. It is translated as CASSVVGGATDTQYF.

This chain joins TRBV12-3 or TRBV12-4 and TRBJ2-1; the D gene is possibly TRBD2 (6 bases). The CDR3 covers 12 residues. Trimming left V 10 bases short and J 9 bases short, with 16 bases between. CDR3: CATLASAGEQFF. The CDR3 DNA sequence: TGTGCCACCCTTGCTAGCGCCGGTGAGCAGTTCTTC.